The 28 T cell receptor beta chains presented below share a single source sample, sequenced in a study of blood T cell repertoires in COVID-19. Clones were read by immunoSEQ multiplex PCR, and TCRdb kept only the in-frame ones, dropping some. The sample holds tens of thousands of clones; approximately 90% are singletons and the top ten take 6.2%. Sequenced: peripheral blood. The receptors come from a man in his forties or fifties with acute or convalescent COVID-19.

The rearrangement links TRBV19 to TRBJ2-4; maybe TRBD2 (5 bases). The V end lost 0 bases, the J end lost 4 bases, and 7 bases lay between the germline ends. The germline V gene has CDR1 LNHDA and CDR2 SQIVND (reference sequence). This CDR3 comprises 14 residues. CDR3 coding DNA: TGTGCCAGTAGTATAGACTGGGAGAAAAACATTCAGTACTTC. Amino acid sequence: CASSIDWEKNIQYF.

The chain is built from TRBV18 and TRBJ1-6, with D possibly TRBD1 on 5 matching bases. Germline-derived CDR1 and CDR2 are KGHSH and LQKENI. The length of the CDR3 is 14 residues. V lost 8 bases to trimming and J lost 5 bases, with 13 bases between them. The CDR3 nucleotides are TGTGCCAGCACCAGCGCGGGGGATAATTCACCCCTCCACTTT. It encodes CASTSAGDNSPLHF.

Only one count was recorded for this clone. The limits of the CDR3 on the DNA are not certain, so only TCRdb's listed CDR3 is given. The CDR3 loop is CASSVGQGSEFF. J is TRBJ2-1 and V is TRBV9; the table's D gene call, TRBD1, was not cross checked with the DNA. A total of 12 residues make up the CDR3, ends included. Germline V gene sequence: CDR1 SGDLS, CDR2 YYNGEE.

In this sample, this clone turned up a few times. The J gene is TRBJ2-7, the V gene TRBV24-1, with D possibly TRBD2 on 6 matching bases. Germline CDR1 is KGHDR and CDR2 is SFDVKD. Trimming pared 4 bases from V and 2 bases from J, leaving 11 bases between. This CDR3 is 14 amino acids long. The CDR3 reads CATSESGGAYEQYF. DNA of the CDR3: TGTGCCACCAGTGAGTCAGGCGGGGCCTACGAGCAGTACTTC.

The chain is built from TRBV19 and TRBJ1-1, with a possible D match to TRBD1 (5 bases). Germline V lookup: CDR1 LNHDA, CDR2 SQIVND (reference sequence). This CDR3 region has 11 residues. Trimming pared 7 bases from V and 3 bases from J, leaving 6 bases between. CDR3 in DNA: TGTGCCAGTATAGGGGACACTGAAGCTTTCTTT. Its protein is CASIGDTEAFF.

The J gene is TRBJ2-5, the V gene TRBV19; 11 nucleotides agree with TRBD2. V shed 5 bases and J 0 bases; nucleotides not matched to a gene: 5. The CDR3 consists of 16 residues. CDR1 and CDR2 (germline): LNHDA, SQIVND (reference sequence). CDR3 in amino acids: CASSPLAGGNQETQYF. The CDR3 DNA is TGTGCCAGTAGTCCTCTAGCGGGAGGCAACCAAGAGACCCAGTACTTC.

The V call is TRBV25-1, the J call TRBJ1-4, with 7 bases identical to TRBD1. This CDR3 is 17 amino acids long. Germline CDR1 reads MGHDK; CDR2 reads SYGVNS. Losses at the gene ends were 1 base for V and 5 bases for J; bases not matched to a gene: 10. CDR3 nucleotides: TGTGCCAGCAGTGAATTAGGGGGCGGAGTGTGGAATGAAAAACTGTTTTTT. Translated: CASSELGGGVWNEKLFF.

The CDR3 loop is CASSRPPTTEAFF. The CDR3 DNA is TGTGCCAGCAGCCGACCCCCGACTACAGAAGCTTTCTTT. The V gene is TRBV6-2 or TRBV6-3, the J gene TRBJ1-1, with D unclear. CDR3 length equals 13 residues. In germline, CDR1 is MNHEY, CDR2 SVGEGT. Trimming left V 6 bases short and J 8 bases short, with 16 bases between.

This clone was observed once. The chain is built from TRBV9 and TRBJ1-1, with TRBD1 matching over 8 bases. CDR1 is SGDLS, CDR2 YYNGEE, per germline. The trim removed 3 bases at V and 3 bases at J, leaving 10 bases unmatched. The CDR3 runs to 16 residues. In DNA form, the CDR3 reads TGTGCCAGCAGCGCCCGACAGGGGCGCTGGGACACTGAAGCTTTCTTT. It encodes CASSARQGRWDTEAFF.

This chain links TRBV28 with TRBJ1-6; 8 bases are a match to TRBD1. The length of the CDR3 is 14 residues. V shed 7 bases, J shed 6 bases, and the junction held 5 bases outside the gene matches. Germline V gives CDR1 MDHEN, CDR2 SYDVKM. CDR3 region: CASTPGQGNSPLHF. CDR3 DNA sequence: TGTGCCAGCACTCCCGGACAGGGTAATTCACCCCTCCACTTT. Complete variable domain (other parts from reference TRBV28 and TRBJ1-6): DVKVTQSSRYLVKRTGEKVFLECVQDMDHENMFWYRQDPGLGLRLIYFSYDVKMKEKGDIPEGYSVSREKKERFSLILESASTNQTSMYLCASTPGQGNSPLHFGNGTRLTVT.

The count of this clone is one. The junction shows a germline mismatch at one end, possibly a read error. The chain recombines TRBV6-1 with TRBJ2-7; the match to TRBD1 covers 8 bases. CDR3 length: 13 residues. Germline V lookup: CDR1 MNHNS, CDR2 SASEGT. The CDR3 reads CASSEGGTGHVFF. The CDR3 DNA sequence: TGTGCCAGCAGTGAAGGGGGGACAGGCCACGTATTCTTC.

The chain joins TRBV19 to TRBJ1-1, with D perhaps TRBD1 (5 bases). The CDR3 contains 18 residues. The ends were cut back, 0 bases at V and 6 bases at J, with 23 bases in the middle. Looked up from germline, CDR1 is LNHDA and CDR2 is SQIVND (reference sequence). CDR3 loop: CASSIDLSRGGLKPEAFF. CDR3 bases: TGTGCCAGTAGTATAGATCTATCAAGGGGAGGGTTGAAGCCTGAAGCTTTCTTT. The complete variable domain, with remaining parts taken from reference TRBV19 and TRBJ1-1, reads DGGITQSPKYLFRKEGQNVTLSCEQNLNHDAMYWYRQDPGQGLRLIYYSQIVNDFQKGDIAEGYSVSREKKESFPLTVTSAQKNPTAFYLCASSIDLSRGGLKPEAFFGQGTRLTVV.

The chain's CDR3 is CASSFSYQETQYF. CDR3 DNA: TGTGCCAGCAGTTTCTCCTACCAAGAGACCCAGTACTTC. V is TRBV6-2 or TRBV6-3 and J is TRBJ2-5; D not resolved. Germline V lookup: CDR1 MNHEY, CDR2 SVGEGT. The ends were cut back, 4 bases at V and 0 bases at J, with 6 bases in the middle. The CDR3 contains 13 residues.

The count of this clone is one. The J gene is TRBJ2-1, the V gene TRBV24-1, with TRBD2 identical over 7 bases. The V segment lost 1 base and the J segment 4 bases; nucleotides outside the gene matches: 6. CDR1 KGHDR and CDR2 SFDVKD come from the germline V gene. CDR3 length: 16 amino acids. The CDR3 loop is CATSDFRGREYNEQFF. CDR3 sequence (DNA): TGTGCCACCAGTGATTTCCGTGGGAGGGAATACAATGAGCAGTTCTTC.

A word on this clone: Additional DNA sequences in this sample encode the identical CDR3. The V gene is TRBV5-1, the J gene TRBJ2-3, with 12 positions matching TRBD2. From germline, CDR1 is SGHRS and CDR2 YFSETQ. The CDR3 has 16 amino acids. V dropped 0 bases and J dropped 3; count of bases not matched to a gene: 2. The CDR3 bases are TGCGCCAGCAGCTTGGCCGGGACTAGCGGGACAGATACGCAGTATTTT. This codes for CASSLAGTSGTDTQYF.

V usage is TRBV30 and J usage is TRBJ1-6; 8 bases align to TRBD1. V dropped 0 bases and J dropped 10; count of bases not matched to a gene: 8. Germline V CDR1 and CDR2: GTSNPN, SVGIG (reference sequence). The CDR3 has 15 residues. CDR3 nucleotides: TGTGCCTGGAGTGTAGCGGACAGGGACTCATCACCCCTCCACTTT. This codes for CAWSVADRDSSPLHF.

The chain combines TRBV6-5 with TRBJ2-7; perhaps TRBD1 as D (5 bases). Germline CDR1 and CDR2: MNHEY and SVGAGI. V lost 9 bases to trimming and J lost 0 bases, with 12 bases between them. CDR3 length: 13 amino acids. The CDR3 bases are TGTGCCAGTAGGACAAGCGCCTCCTACGAGCAGTACTTC. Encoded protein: CASRTSASYEQYF.

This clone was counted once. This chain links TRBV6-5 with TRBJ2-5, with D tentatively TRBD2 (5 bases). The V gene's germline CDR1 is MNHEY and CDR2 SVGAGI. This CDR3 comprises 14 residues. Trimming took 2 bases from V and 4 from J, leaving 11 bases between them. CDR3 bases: TGTGCCAGCAGTTACACCCCTGCGGGAGAGACCCAGTACTTC. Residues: CASSYTPAGETQYF.

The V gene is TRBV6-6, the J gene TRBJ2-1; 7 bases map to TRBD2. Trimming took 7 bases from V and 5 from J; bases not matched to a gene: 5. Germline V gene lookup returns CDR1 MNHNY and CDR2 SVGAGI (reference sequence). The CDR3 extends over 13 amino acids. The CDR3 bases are TGTGCCAGCATCTTAGCGGGTAACAATGAGCAGTTCTTC. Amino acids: CASILAGNNEQFF.

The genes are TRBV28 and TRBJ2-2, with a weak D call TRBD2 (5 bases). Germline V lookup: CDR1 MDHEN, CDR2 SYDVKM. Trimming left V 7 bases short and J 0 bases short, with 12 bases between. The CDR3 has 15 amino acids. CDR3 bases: TGTGCCAGCAAAATGCCGCGGGCGAACACCGGGGAGCTGTTTTTT. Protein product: CASKMPRANTGELFF.

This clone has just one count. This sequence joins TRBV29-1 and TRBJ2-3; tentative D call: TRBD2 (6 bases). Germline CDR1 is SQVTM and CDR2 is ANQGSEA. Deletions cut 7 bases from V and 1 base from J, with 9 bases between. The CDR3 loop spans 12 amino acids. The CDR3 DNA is TGCAGCGGAGCTAGCGGCACAGATACGCAGTATTTT. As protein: CSGASGTDTQYF.

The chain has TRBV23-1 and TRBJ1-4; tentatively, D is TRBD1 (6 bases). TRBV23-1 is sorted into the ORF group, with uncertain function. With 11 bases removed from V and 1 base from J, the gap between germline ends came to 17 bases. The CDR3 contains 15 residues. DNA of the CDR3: TGCGCCCCTACTAAAGGGGGGGAAACTAATGAAAAACTGTTTTTT. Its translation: CAPTKGGETNEKLFF.

For the CDR3, the DNA is TGTGCCAGCAACCTGGGACAGGGCTCCTACGAGCAGTACTTC. It is translated as CASNLGQGSYEQYF. The V call is TRBV6-5, the J call TRBJ2-7; 9 bases map to TRBD1. The ends lost 7 bases at V and 0 bases at J; junction bases unmatched: 4. Germline V gene sequence: CDR1 MNHEY, CDR2 SVGAGI. The CDR3 has 14 residues.

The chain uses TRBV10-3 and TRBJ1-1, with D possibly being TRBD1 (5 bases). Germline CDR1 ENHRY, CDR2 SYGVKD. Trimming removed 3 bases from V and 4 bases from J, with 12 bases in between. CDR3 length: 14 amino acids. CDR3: CAISEGGDRTEAFF. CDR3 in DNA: TGTGCCATCAGTGAAGGAGGGGACCGCACTGAAGCTTTCTTT.

The CDR3 here is CASSLEGTGVDEQYF. DNA of the CDR3: TGTGCCAGCAGCTTAGAGGGGACAGGGGTCGACGAGCAGTACTTC. The V and J genes are TRBV7-9 and TRBJ2-7; 10 bases line up with TRBD1. This CDR3 region has 15 residues. Germline V gives CDR1 SEHNR, CDR2 FQNEAQ (reference sequence). With V trimmed by 1 base and J by 5 bases, 5 bases remained unmatched.

In nucleotides, the CDR3 is TGTGCCAGCAGCCCGGACAGGGCAAGGGAGGCGGGGGAGCTGTTTTTT. It codes for CASSPDRAREAGELFF. V gene TRBV7-3 combines with J gene TRBJ2-2; 8 nucleotides match TRBD1. V shed 5 bases, J shed 8 bases, and the junction held 13 bases outside the gene matches. This CDR3 region has 16 residues. Germline V gene data show CDR1 as SGHTA and CDR2 as FQGTGA.

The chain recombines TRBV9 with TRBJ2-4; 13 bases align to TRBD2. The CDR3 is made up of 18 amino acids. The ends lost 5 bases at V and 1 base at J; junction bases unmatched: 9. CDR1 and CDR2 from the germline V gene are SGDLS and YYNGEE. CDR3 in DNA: TGTGCCAGCAGACGACTAGCGGGAGGCCCGAGGGCCAAAAACATTCAGTACTTC. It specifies CASRRLAGGPRAKNIQYF.

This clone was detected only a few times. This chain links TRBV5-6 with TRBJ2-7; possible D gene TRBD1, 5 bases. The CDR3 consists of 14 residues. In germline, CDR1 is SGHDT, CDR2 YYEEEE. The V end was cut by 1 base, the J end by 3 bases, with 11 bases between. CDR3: CASSLIGADYEQYF. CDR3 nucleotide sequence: TGTGCCAGCAGCTTGATAGGGGCTGACTACGAGCAGTACTTC.